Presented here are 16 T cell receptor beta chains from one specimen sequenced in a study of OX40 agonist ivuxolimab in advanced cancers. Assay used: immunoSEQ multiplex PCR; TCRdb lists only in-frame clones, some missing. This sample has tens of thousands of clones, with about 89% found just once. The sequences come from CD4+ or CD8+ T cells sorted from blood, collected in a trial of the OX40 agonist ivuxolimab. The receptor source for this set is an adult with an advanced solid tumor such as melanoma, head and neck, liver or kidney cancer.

CDR3 loop: CASLTGQASDTQYF. CDR3 DNA sequence: TGTGCCAGCCTCACGGGACAAGCATCAGATACGCAGTATTTT. This sequence joins TRBV2 and TRBJ2-3, with D possibly being TRBD1 (6 bases). Germline V gene sequence: CDR1 SNHLY, CDR2 FYNNEI. CDR3 length: 14 residues. V was pared by 8 bases and J by 4 bases, with 16 bases between.

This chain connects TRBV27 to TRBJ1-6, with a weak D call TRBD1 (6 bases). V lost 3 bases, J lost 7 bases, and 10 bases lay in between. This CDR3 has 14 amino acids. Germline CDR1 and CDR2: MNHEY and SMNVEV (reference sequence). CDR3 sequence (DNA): TGTGCCAGCAGTTTCGGGACACCCAATTCACCCCTCCACTTT. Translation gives CASSFGTPNSPLHF.

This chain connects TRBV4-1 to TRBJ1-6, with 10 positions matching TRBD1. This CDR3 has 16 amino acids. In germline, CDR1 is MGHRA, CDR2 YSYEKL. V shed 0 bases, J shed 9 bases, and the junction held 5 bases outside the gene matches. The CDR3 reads CASSQDPGQGGSPLHF. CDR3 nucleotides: TGCGCCAGCAGCCAAGATCCCGGACAGGGGGGTTCACCCCTCCACTTT.

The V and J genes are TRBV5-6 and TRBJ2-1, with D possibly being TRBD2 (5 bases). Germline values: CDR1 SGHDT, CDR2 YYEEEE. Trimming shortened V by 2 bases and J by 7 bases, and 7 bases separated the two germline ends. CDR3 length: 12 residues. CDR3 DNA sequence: TGTGCCAGCAGCTTCGGGGTAAATGAGCAGTTCTTC. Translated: CASSFGVNEQFF.

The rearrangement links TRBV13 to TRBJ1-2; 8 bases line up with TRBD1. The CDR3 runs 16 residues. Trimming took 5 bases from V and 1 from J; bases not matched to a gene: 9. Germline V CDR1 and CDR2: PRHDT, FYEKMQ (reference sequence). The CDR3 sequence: CASSLGSGQGNYGYTF. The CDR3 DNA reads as TGTGCCAGCAGCCTGGGGAGCGGACAGGGTAACTATGGCTACACCTTC.

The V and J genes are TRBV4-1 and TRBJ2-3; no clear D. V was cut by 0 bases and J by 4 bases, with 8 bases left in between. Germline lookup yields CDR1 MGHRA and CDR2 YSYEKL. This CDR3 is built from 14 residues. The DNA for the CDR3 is TGCGCCAGCAGCCAAGATCCGAACCCAGATACGCAGTATTTT. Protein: CASSQDPNPDTQYF.

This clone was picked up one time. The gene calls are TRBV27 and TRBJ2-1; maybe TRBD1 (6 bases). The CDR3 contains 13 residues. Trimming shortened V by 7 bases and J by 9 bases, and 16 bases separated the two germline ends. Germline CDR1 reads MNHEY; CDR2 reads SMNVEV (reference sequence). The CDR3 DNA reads TGTGCCAGCAATCTAGGGACAAGCGGTGAGCAGTTCTTC. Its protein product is CASNLGTSGEQFF.

The CDR3 spells CASSQDHGEAFF. DNA of the CDR3: TGCGCCAGCAGCCAAGATCATGGTGAAGCTTTCTTT. The chain carries TRBV4-1 and TRBJ1-1; no definite D call. Between the trimmed V and J ends, which lost 0 bases and 7 bases, there was a span of 6 bases. The germline V gene has CDR1 MGHRA and CDR2 YSYEKL. The CDR3 totals 12 residues.

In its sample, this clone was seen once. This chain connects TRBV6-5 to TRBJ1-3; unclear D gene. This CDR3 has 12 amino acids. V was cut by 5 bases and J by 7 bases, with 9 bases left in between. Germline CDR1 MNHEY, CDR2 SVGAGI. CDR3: CASSMNWNTIYF. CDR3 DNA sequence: TGTGCCAGCAGTATGAATTGGAACACCATATATTTT.

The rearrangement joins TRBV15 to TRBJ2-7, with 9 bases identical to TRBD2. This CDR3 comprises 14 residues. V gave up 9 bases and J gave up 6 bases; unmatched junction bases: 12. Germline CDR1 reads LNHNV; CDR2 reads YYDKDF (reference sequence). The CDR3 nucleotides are TGTGCCACAGGGCCCGTAGCGGGGGTCCGCGAGCAGTACTTC. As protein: CATGPVAGVREQYF.

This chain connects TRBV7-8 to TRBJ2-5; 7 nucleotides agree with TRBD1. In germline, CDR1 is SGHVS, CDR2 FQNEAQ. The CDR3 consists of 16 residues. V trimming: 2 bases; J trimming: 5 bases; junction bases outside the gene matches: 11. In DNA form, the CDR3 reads TGTGCCAGCAGCTTACTTCCCTTGACAGGGAAGGAGACCCAGTACTTC. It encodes CASSLLPLTGKETQYF.

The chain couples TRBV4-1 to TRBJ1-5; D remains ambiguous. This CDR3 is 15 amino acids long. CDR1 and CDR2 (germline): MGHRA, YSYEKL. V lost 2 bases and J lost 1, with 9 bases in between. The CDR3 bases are TGCGCCAGCAGCCAATCGGGAGGGAGCAATCAGCCCCAGCATTTT. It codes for CASSQSGGSNQPQHF.

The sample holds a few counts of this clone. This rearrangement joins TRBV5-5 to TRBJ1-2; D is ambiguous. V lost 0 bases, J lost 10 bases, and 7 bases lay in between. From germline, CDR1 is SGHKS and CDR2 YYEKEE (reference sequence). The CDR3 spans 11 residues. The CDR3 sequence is CASSLGEFYTF. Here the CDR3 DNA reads TGTGCCAGCAGCTTGGGGGAGTTCTACACCTTC.

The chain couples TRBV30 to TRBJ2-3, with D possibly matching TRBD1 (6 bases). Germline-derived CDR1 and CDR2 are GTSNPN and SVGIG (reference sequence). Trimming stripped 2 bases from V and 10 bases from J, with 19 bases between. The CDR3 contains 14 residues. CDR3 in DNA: TGTGCCTGGAGTCTTACCGGGACATCCGAGCCGCAGTATTTT. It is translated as CAWSLTGTSEPQYF.

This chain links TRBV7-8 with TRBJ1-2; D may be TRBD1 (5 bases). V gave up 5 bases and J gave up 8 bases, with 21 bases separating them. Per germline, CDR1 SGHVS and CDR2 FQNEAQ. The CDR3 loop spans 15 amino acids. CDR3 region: CASSNGGSRDWGYTF. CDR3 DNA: TGTGCCAGCAGCAATGGGGGGAGTAGGGATTGGGGCTACACCTTC.

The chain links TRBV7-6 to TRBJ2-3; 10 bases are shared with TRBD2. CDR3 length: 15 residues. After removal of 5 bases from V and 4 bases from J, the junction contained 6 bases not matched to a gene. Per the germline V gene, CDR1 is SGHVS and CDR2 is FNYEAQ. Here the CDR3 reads CASSPRTSGADTQYF. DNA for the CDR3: TGTGCCAGCAGCCCCCGGACTAGCGGCGCAGATACGCAGTATTTT.